These T cell receptor beta chains were read from a single sample in a study of CXCR3-negative and CXCR3-positive naive CD8 T cells. TCRdb processed the 5' RACE reads again and assigns one entry to each CDR3 protein, with no DNA. Here the sample table reports roughly 110,000 distinct CDR3 sequences. What was sequenced was naive CXCR3+ CD8+ T cells from blood. The receptors stem from a human donor in good health. Some clones in this sample may be carry-over from other donors' samples. Both conserved end residues are part of each CDR3.

j_gene: TRBJ2-5; len: 13; v_gene: TRBV9; CDR3aa: CASSGTGTETQYF
j_gene: TRBJ2-7; len: 12; v_gene: TRBV29-1; CDR3aa: CSVVTGPNEQYF
j_gene: TRBJ2-3; len: 15; v_gene: TRBV7-9; CDR3aa: CASSPLSPWADTQYF
j_gene: TRBJ2-7; len: 14; v_gene: TRBV20-1; CDR3aa: CSARPGGGPYEQYF
j_gene: TRBJ2-3; len: 13; v_gene: TRBV28; CDR3aa: CASRDSLTDTQYF
j_gene: TRBJ2-7; len: 15; v_gene: TRBV7-6; CDR3aa: CASSLEAGETYEQYF
j_gene: TRBJ1-1; len: 13; v_gene: TRBV7-9; CDR3aa: CASSAQGDHEAFF
j_gene: TRBJ1-1; len: 13; v_gene: TRBV6-1; CDR3aa: CASSEEGGTEAFF
j_gene: TRBJ2-3; len: 13; v_gene: TRBV2; CDR3aa: CVLRPSAADTQYF
j_gene: TRBJ2-1; len: 14; v_gene: TRBV29-1; CDR3aa: CSVEEGESYNEQFF
j_gene: TRBJ1-4; len: 15; v_gene: TRBV5-1; CDR3aa: CASSELGQIYEKLFF
j_gene: TRBJ2-1; len: 16; v_gene: TRBV15; CDR3aa: CATSRDPTSGNNEQFF
j_gene: TRBJ1-1; len: 12; v_gene: TRBV20-1; CDR3aa: CSAVLGYTEAFF